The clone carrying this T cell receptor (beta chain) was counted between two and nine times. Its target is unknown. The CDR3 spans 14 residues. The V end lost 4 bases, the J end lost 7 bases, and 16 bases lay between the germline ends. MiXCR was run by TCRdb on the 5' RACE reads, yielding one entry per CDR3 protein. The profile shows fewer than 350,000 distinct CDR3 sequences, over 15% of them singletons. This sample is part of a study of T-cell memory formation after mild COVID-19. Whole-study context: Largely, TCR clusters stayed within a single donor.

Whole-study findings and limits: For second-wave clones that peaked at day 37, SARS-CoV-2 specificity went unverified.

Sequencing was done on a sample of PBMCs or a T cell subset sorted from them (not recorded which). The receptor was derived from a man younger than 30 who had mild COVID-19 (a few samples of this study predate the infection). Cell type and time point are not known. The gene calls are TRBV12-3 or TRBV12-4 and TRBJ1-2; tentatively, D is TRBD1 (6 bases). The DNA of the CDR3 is TGTGCCAGCAGTTCCACTACAGGGCTCCCTGGCTACACCTTC. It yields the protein CASSSTTGLPGYTF.